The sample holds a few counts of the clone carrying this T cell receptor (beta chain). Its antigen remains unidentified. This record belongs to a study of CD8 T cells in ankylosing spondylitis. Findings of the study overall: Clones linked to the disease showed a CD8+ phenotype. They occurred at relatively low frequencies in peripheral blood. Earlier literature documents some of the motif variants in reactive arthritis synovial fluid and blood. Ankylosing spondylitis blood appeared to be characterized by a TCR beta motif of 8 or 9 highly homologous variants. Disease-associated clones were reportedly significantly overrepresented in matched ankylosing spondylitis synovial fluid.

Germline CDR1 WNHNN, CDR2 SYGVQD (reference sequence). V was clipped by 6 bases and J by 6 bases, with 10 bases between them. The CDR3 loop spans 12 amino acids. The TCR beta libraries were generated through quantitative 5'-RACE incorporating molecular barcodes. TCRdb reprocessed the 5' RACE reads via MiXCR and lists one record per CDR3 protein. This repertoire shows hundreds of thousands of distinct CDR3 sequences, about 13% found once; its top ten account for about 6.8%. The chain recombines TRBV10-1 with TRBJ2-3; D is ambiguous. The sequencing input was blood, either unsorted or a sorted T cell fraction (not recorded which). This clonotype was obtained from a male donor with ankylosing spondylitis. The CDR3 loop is CASSPSMDTQYF. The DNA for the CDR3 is TGCGCCAGCAGCCCAAGTATGGATACGCAGTATTTT.